The 6 T cell receptor beta chains in this list originate from one sample, sequenced in a study of identical twins. From the 5' RACE reads, TCRdb called clonotypes with MiXCR, one entry per CDR3 protein. This table has 250,000 or so distinct CDR3 sequences, about 8.3% appearing once. The sample also formed part of further work on yellow fever vaccine responses in identical twins.

Sequencing was done on a sample of CD8+ T cells sorted from blood. Receptor source: a woman aged 18-30 years in good health.

This clonotype was observed many times. The J gene is TRBJ1-5, the V gene TRBV12-3 or TRBV12-4, with TRBD1 as a possible D gene (5 bases). This CDR3 contains 13 residues. The V and J ends lost 7 bases and 7 bases respectively, with 14 bases between them. The CDR3 sequence is CASNHGGDQPQHF. In DNA form, the CDR3 reads TGTGCCAGCAACCACGGAGGGGACCAGCCCCAGCATTTT.

Many counts were recorded for this clonotype. V and J are TRBV20-1 and TRBJ2-3; D is perhaps TRBD2 (5 bases). V lost 3 bases to trimming and J lost 0 bases, with 13 bases between them. CDR1 DFQATT and CDR2 SNEGSKA come from the germline V gene (reference sequence). This CDR3 spans 15 amino acids. The CDR3 loop reads CSARDFLRSTDTQYF. CDR3 sequence (DNA): TGCAGTGCTAGGGACTTTTTGCGGAGCACAGATACGCAGTATTTT.

This chain connects TRBV4-1 to TRBJ2-7; D remains unclear. The germline V and J ends were trimmed by 0 bases and 7 bases, with 13 bases remaining between them. CDR3 length: 14 amino acids. Per germline, CDR1 MGHRA and CDR2 YSYEKL. In DNA form, the CDR3 reads TGCGCCAGCAGCCAAGATACCCTGTTACGGGAGCAGTACTTC. Translating gives CASSQDTLLREQYF.

This clonotype was observed many times. The chain has TRBV4-3 and TRBJ2-7; D might be TRBD1 (6 bases). Trimming left V 0 bases short and J 2 bases short, with 11 bases between. Germline V gene lookup returns CDR1 LGHNA and CDR2 YSLEER. The CDR3 extends over 15 amino acids. CDR3 sequence reads: CASSQDGGRAYEQYF. The CDR3 DNA sequence: TGCGCCAGCAGCCAAGATGGGGGCAGAGCCTACGAGCAGTACTTC.

Only a few counts were recorded for this clonotype. The V and J genes are TRBV6-5 and TRBJ2-7, with 7 bases lining up with TRBD1. The CDR3 loop spans 16 amino acids. Germline V lookup: CDR1 MNHEY, CDR2 SVGAGI. The J segment lost 6 bases and the V segment lost 0 bases, leaving 11 bases of the junction unmatched. The DNA of the CDR3 is TGTGCCAGCAGTTACTCGATGATGACAGGGTCGGGCGAGCAGTACTTC. Translation gives CASSYSMMTGSGEQYF.

There are many counts of this clonotype. V usage is TRBV2 and J usage is TRBJ1-3; D possibly corresponds to TRBD1 (5 bases). Trimming shortened V by 8 bases and J by 13 bases, and 24 bases separated the two germline ends. Germline-derived CDR1 and CDR2 are SNHLY and FYNNEI. CDR3 length: 14 residues. In DNA, the CDR3 is TGTGCCAGCCGACCAGACAGCCTTAGTCAGGAGATATATTTT. It yields the protein CASRPDSLSQEIYF.